Listed below are T cell receptor beta chains from one sample, sequenced in a study of radiation and T cells in renal cell carcinoma. Libraries were prepared by immunoSEQ multiplex PCR; TCRdb keeps only in-frame clonotypes and omits some of them. The table records a few thousand clones, 76% of them present only once. The specimen comprised tumor tissue, sampled from a patient whose treatment was nephrectomy without radiotherapy. The receptors were sampled from a man aged 50 to 60 with renal cell carcinoma. The CDR3 runs from the conserved cysteine through the conserved F or W. D genes are given only for firm matches. A row's size may be missing; if present it is once, few, many or a size class.

CASSPRPGSEKLFF | TGTGCCAGCAGCCCTCGGCCAGGTAGTGAAAAACTGTTTTTT | . | TRBV13 | . | TRBJ1-4
CASSLSTGGLGETQYF | TGTGCCAGCAGTTTATCAACGGGAGGGCTTGGCGAGACCCAGTACTTC | TRBD2 | TRBV27 | . | TRBJ2-5
CASTRPGQGRNEQFF | TGCGCCAGCACCAGACCGGGACAGGGTCGCAATGAGCAGTTCTTC | TRBD1 | TRBV10-2 | . | TRBJ2-1
CASSQENSNEKLFF | TGTGCCAGCAGTCAAGAAAACTCGAATGAAAAACTGTTTTTT | . | TRBV6-5 | few | TRBJ1-4
CASSYQKSGANVLTF | TGTGCCAGCAGTTACCAGAAATCTGGGGCCAACGTCCTGACTTTC | . | TRBV6-5 | . | TRBJ2-6
CASSPRDSYNEQFF | TGTGCCAGCAGCCCCAGGGACTCCTACAATGAGCAGTTCTTC | . | TRBV9 | . | TRBJ2-1
CASSYWASGGDRTQYF | TGTGCCAGCAGTTACTGGGCTAGCGGAGGGGACCGGACGCAGTATTTT | TRBD2 | TRBV6-5 | . | TRBJ2-3
CASTRTSAVYNEQFF | TGTGCCAGCACTCGGACTAGCGCCGTCTACAATGAGCAGTTCTTC | TRBD2 | TRBV6-1 | once | TRBJ2-1
CASSPRGSSTYEQYF | TGTGCCAGCAGCCCCCGTGGGAGCTCCACCTACGAGCAGTACTTC | . | TRBV7-8 | . | TRBJ2-7
CASSLGQAGTQYF | TGCGCCAGCAGCCTAGGACAGGCCGGGACCCAGTACTTC | TRBD1 | TRBV5-1 | . | TRBJ2-5
CASRLRTSGPYEQYF | TGTGCCAGCAGACTTCGGACTAGCGGTCCCTACGAGCAGTACTTC | TRBD2 | TRBV7-2 | . | TRBJ2-7
CASSQGAGEAFF | TGCGCCAGCAGCCAAGGGGCCGGTGAAGCTTTCTTT | . | TRBV4-1 | . | TRBJ1-1
CASSFQDRNTEAFF | TGTGCCAGTAGTTTTCAGGACAGGAACACTGAAGCTTTCTTT | . | TRBV19 | . | TRBJ1-1
CASSSYERETDTQYF | TGTGCCAGCTCCTCCTACGAGCGGGAGACAGATACGCAGTATTTT | TRBD2 | TRBV19 | . | TRBJ2-3
CASSLAAGGTDTQYF | TGCGCCAGCAGCTTGGCCGCAGGGGGAACAGATACGCAGTATTTT | TRBD1 | TRBV5-1 | . | TRBJ2-3
CASNGEGYEQYF | TGTGCCAGCAATGGGGAGGGCTACGAGCAGTACTTC | TRBD2 | TRBV2 | large | TRBJ2-7
CATRTSPTDTQYF | TGTGCCACCAGGACTAGCCCCACAGATACGCAGTATTTT | TRBD2 | TRBV10-3 | . | TRBJ2-3